The 2 T cell receptor beta chains below come from one sample, sequenced in a study of T cell changes during pregnancy in multiple sclerosis. Sequenced by immunoSEQ multiplex PCR; TCRdb stores in-frame clones only, minus some. The sample includes approximately 59,000 clones, around 91% of them seen just once. The sequences come from peripheral blood, collected in the third trimester of pregnancy. All receptors derive from a female donor in good health, enrolled as a control in a pregnancy study.

The chain carries TRBV9 and TRBJ2-7, with 11 bases that match TRBD1. In germline, CDR1 is SGDLS, CDR2 YYNGEE. There are 14 residues in the CDR3. V shed 4 bases, J shed 5 bases, and the junction held 5 bases outside the gene matches. The CDR3 loop reads CASSLGDRGDEQYF. CDR3 sequence (DNA): TGTGCCAGCAGCCTTGGGGACAGGGGGGACGAGCAGTACTTC.

This chain connects TRBV27 to TRBJ2-3; possibly TRBD2 for D (5 bases). V lost 2 bases to trimming and J lost 6 bases, with 18 bases between them. This CDR3 spans 16 amino acids. Germline V gene lookup returns CDR1 MNHEY and CDR2 SMNVEV (reference sequence). CDR3 DNA sequence: TGTGCCAGCAGTTTACCCCTGACTCTTAGGAGGGATACGCAGTATTTT. Residues: CASSLPLTLRRDTQYF.